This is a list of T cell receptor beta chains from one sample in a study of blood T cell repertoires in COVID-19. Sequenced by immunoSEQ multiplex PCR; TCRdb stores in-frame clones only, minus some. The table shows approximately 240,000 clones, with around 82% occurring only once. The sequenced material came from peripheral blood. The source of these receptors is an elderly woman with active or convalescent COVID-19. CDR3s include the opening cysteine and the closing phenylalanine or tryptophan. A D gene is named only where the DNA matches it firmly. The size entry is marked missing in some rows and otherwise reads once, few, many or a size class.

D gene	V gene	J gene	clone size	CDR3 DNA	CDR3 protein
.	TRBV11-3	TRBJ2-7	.	TGTGCCAGCAGCTTACCGGAGATTTGGGGCAACGAGCAGTACTTC	CASSLPEIWGNEQYF
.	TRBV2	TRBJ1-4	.	TGTGCCAGCAGCCCCTTTGAGAATGAAAAACTGTTTTTT	CASSPFENEKLFF
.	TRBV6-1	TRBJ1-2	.	TGTGCCAGCAGTGCGTTCCGGGACACGGCTAACTATGGCTACACCTTC	CASSAFRDTANYGYTF
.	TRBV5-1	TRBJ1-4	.	TGCGCCAGCAGCTTTCGGGGGTATAATGAAAAACTGTTTTTT	CASSFRGYNEKLFF
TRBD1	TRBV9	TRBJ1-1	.	TGTGCCAGCAGCAAGTTACAGGGGCCCGGTGAAGCTTTCTTT	CASSKLQGPGEAFF
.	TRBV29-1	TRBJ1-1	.	TGCAGCGTCTTCGGGGGGAACACTGAAGCTTTCTTT	CSVFGGNTEAFF
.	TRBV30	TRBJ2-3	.	TGTGCCTGGAGGTCTAGCACAGATACGCAGTATTTT	CAWRSSTDTQYF
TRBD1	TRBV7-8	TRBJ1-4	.	TGTGCCAGCAGCCACCAAACAGGGGGCCCTAATGAAAAACTGTTTTTT	CASSHQTGGPNEKLFF
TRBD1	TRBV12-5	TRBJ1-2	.	TGTGCTAGTGGTTTGGTTCCGGGGACAGGGAAGGGCTACACCTTC	CASGLVPGTGKGYTF
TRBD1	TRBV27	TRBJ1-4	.	TGTGCCAGCAGTTTACTAGGGGGCGGGAAGGTAAAACTGTTTTTT	CASSLLGGGKVKLFF
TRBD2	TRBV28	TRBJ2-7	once	TGTGCCAGCAGTTTCGAACTAGCGGAATTATCCTACGAGCAGTACTTC	CASSFELAELSYEQYF
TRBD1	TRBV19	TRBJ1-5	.	TGTGCCAGTAGTGGGGGACAGGGGGCTCTAGGTTCCAATCAGCCCCAGCATTTT	CASSGGQGALGSNQPQHF
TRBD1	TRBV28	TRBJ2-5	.	TGTGCCAGCGAGTTTAGAAGCCCGGGACAGGAGACCCAGTACTTC	CASEFRSPGQETQYF
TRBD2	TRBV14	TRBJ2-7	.	TGTGCCAGCAGCCAGGGACTAGCGGGATTAGGGTACGAGCAGTACTTC	CASSQGLAGLGYEQYF
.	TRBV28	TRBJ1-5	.	TGTGCCAGCAGTTTAGGACAGATGAATCAGCCCCAGCATTTT	CASSLGQMNQPQHF
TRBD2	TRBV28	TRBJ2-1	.	TGTGCCAGCAGTTCCGGCGGGAGTATTTACAATGAGCAGTTCTTC	CASSSGGSIYNEQFF
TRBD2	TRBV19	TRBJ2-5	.	TGTGCCAGTAGTACTCTGACGGGACTACAAGAGACCCAGTACTTC	CASSTLTGLQETQYF
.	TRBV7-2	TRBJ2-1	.	TGTGCCAGCAGCTCCCGGCGGGGCTCCGATGAGCAGTTCTTC	CASSSRRGSDEQFF
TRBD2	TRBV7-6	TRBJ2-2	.	TGTGCCAGCAGCTCTGAGGGACTAGCGGGAGTTGTCCGGGAGCTGTTTTTT	CASSSEGLAGVVRELFF
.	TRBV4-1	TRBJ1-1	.	TGCGCCAGCAGCCACGCGAGGGACACTCAGAACACTGAAGCTTTCTTT	CASSHARDTQNTEAFF
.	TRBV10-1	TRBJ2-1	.	TGCGCCAGCAGTGAGTCGGCGGGACTCAACTACAATGAGCAGTTCTTC	CASSESAGLNYNEQFF
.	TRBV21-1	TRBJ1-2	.	TGTGCCAGCAGCGAAAGGAGGCCGGTAGCTAACTATGGCTACACCTTC	CASSERRPVANYGYTF
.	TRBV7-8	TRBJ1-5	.	TGTGCCAGCAGCTTCGACAGTCGTTATCAGCCCCAGCATTTT	CASSFDSRYQPQHF
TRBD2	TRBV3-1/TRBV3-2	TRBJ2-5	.	TGTGCCAGCAGCCAAGAAAGGTTAGCGGGGCTCCAAGAGACCCAGTACTTC	CASSQERLAGLQETQYF
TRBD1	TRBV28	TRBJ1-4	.	TGTGCCAGCAGTTCCATCGGGACAGGGGATGAAAAACTGTTTTTT	CASSSIGTGDEKLFF
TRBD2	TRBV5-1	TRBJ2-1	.	TGCGCCAGCAGCCTCCGAATATTAGCGGGGACCTACAATGAGCAGTTCTTC	CASSLRILAGTYNEQFF
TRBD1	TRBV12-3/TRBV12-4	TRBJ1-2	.	TGTGCCAGCATTCTCGGGACAGGCTATGGCTACACCTTC	CASILGTGYGYTF
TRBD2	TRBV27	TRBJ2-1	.	TGTGCCAGCAGTTTATCGACTAGCGGGAGTTTCAATGAGCAGTTCTTC	CASSLSTSGSFNEQFF
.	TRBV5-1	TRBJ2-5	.	TGCGCCAGCAGCTTGGCTAACCAAGAGACCCAGTACTTC	CASSLANQETQYF
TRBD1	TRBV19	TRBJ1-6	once	TGTGCCAGTAGTATTTCCAGACGACAGGGAGAGTCACCCCTCCACTTT	CASSISRRQGESPLHF
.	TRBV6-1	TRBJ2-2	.	TGTGCCAGCAGCGGGGGCGGGGAGCTGTTTTTT	CASSGGGELFF
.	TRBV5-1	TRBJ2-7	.	TGCGCCAGCAGCTTGGACAGTACCCCCTACGAGCAGTACTTC	CASSLDSTPYEQYF
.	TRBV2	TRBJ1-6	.	TGTGCCAGCCAAGGGACAATCAGCCCAGGTGGTAATTCACCCCTCCACTTT	CASQGTISPGGNSPLHF
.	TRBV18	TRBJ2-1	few	TGTGCCAGCTCACCTAACAATGAGCAGTTCTTC	CASSPNNEQFF
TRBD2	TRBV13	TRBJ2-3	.	TGTGCCAGCAGGCCGATTAGCGGGGGGCGCCAGGTTTTT	CASRPISGGRQVF
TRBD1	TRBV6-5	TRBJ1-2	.	TGTGCCAGCAGTTACGATTCGACAGGGATCTATGGCTACACCTTC	CASSYDSTGIYGYTF
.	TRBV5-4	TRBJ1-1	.	TGTGCCAGCAGCTCGGCGGGGGGCACTGAAGCTTTCTTT	CASSSAGGTEAFF
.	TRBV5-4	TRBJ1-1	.	TGTGCCAGCAGCTTTGACATCGGCACTGAAGCTTTCTTT	CASSFDIGTEAFF
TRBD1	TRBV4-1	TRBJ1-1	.	TGCGCCAGCAGCCAAGGGGACAGGGGCAACACTGAAGCTTTCTTT	CASSQGDRGNTEAFF
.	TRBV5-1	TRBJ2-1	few	TGCGCCAGCAGCTCCTGGGGTGGGGGCGATGAGCAGTTCTTC	CASSSWGGGDEQFF
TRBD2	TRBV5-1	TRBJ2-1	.	TGCGCCAGCAGCTTAGGTCTAGCGGCCGACAATGAGCAGTTCTTC	CASSLGLAADNEQFF
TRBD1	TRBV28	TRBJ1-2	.	TGTGCCAGCAGTCCATACAGGGGGCGTGTAGCTAACTATGGCTACACCTTC	CASSPYRGRVANYGYTF